These 30 T cell receptor beta chains were sequenced from one sample in a study of blood T cell repertoires in COVID-19. Libraries were prepared by immunoSEQ multiplex PCR; TCRdb keeps only in-frame clonotypes and omits some of them. The sample lists 400,000 to 550,000 clones; around 89% were seen once. The sequenced sample consisted of peripheral blood. All receptors come from a woman in her 30s with acute or convalescent COVID-19.

The gene calls are TRBV7-6 and TRBJ2-3; 8 bases fit TRBD1. Germline assignment: CDR1 SGHVS and CDR2 FNYEAQ. Trimming cost V 6 bases and J 4 bases; bases outside gene matches: 6. The CDR3 is made up of 14 amino acids. This CDR3 reads CASSRGQGSDTQYF. The CDR3 DNA follows: TGTGCCAGCAGTAGAGGACAGGGATCAGATACGCAGTATTTT.

This chain joins TRBV3-1 (or the pseudogene TRBV3-2) and TRBJ1-4; D unresolved. The CDR3 is made up of 14 amino acids. The germline gives CDR1 LGHDT, CDR2 YNNKEL (reference sequence). The germline V and J ends were trimmed by 1 base and 3 bases, with 6 bases remaining between them. DNA for the CDR3: TGTGCCAGCAGCCAAGGACACTCTAATGAAAAACTGTTTTTT. Protein product: CASSQGHSNEKLFF.

CDR3 DNA sequence: TGCGCCAGCAGCAGGGCCTGGGACAGGGGAGCCGAGCAGTACTTC. Translating gives CASSRAWDRGAEQYF. The V and J genes are TRBV5-1 and TRBJ2-7, with 10 positions matching TRBD1. Germline V gene data show CDR1 as SGHRS and CDR2 as YFSETQ. With V trimmed by 4 bases and J by 6 bases, 10 bases remained unmatched. The CDR3 contains 15 residues.

This clone was recorded only once. The chain uses TRBV27 and TRBJ1-1; D remains ambiguous. Germline-derived CDR1 and CDR2 are MNHEY and SMNVEV (reference sequence). The CDR3 runs to 15 residues. The V and J ends lost 2 bases and 0 bases respectively, with 10 bases between them. CDR3 sequence (DNA): TGTGCCAGCAGTTTAAAGTCAACAATGAACACTGAAGCTTTCTTT. Protein: CASSLKSTMNTEAFF.

V gene TRBV24-1 combines with J gene TRBJ2-7; no definite D call. Germline assignment: CDR1 KGHDR and CDR2 SFDVKD. V lost 4 bases and J lost 4, with 4 bases in between. The CDR3 runs to 11 residues. This CDR3 reads CATSDEYEQYF. The DNA of the CDR3 is TGTGCCACCAGTGACGAGTACGAGCAGTACTTC.

This clone has a handful of counts. The rearrangement joins TRBV27 to TRBJ1-1, with D possibly TRBD1 on 5 matching bases. The CDR3 runs to 13 residues. The germline V and J ends were trimmed by 4 bases and 5 bases, with 11 bases remaining between them. The V gene's germline CDR1 is MNHEY and CDR2 SMNVEV (reference sequence). CDR3 coding DNA: TGTGCCAGCAGTTACCGGCAGGGAACTGAAGCTTTCTTT. It encodes CASSYRQGTEAFF.

The chain recombines TRBV6-5 with TRBJ1-5, with TRBD1 matching over 8 bases. The CDR3 runs to 16 residues. Germline CDR1 and CDR2: MNHEY and SVGAGI. J lost 3 bases, V lost 4 bases, and 8 bases had no gene match. The CDR3 loop is CASSLQGESVNQPQHF. The CDR3 DNA reads as TGTGCCAGCAGTTTACAGGGGGAGAGTGTCAATCAGCCCCAGCATTTT.

The chain couples TRBV11-1 to TRBJ2-3; 10 bases agree with TRBD1. The V segment lost 4 bases and the J segment 6 bases; nucleotides outside the gene matches: 7. The CDR3 sequence is 15 residues long. CDR1 and CDR2 from the germline V gene are SGHAT and FQDESV (reference sequence). In DNA, the CDR3 is TGTGCCAGCAGCTCCCGGGACAGGGGATTGGATACGCAGTATTTT. Protein product: CASSSRDRGLDTQYF.

J is TRBJ2-5 and V is TRBV5-1, with a weak D call TRBD2 (6 bases). CDR3 length: 15 residues. Germline-derived CDR1 and CDR2 are SGHRS and YFSETQ. With 4 bases removed from V and 2 bases from J, the gap between germline ends came to 15 bases. The CDR3 bases are TGCGCCAGCAGCCACCGGACTAACCTGCAAGAGACCCAGTACTTC. Its translation is CASSHRTNLQETQYF.

This chain connects TRBV6-1 to TRBJ1-2, with D maybe TRBD1 (6 bases). Trimming pared 0 bases from V and 9 bases from J, leaving 11 bases between. CDR1 is MNHNS, CDR2 SASEGT, per germline. CDR3 length: 13 residues. The CDR3 DNA reads as TGTGCCAGCAGTGAAGCTCTAAGGGACAGCTACACCTTC. This encodes CASSEALRDSYTF.

This chain joins TRBV27 and TRBJ1-1, with 11 bases matching TRBD1. CDR3 size: 16 residues. Germline CDR1 MNHEY, CDR2 SMNVEV (reference sequence). The V gene end was trimmed by 5 bases and the J gene end by 4 bases; junction bases not matched to a gene: 9. CDR3 amino acids: CASSDLDRGQGTEAFF. The CDR3 DNA sequence: TGTGCCAGCAGTGATTTGGACAGGGGGCAAGGCACTGAAGCTTTCTTT.

The chain uses TRBV9 and TRBJ2-7; 7 nucleotides align to TRBD1. The CDR3 consists of 15 residues. Trimming took 0 bases from V and 3 from J; bases not matched to a gene: 6. Germline lookup yields CDR1 SGDLS and CDR2 YYNGEE. CDR3 sequence (DNA): TGTGCCAGCAGCGTAGATGGCAGGGGGATCTACGAGCAGTACTTC. Protein product: CASSVDGRGIYEQYF.

The count of this clone is one. The chain is built from TRBV5-8 and TRBJ2-3; maybe TRBD2 (5 bases). With 2 bases removed from V and 6 bases from J, the gap between germline ends came to 10 bases. Per the germline V gene, CDR1 is SGHTS and CDR2 is YDEGEE. The CDR3 spans 13 residues. The CDR3 DNA follows: TGTGCCAGCAGCTTCCCCGGAGGCGATACGCAGTATTTT. The encoded protein is CASSFPGGDTQYF.

This chain connects TRBV27 to TRBJ2-3, with 10 bases aligning to TRBD2. The germline V gene has CDR1 MNHEY and CDR2 SMNVEV (reference sequence). The CDR3 is made up of 16 amino acids. The V segment lost 0 bases and the J segment 5 bases; nucleotides outside the gene matches: 5. This CDR3 reads CASSLSSSGGVDTQYF. The DNA for the CDR3 is TGTGCCAGCAGTTTATCCTCTAGCGGGGGAGTAGATACGCAGTATTTT.

The V call is TRBV14, the J call TRBJ2-7, with 7 bases that match TRBD1. With 3 bases clipped from V and 1 base from J, the junction kept 9 bases outside the gene matches. Germline V lookup: CDR1 SGHDN, CDR2 FVKESK. This CDR3 comprises 16 residues. CDR3 sequence (DNA): TGTGCCAGCAGCCAGACACTCCGGGACAGATCCTACGAGCAGTACTTC. It encodes CASSQTLRDRSYEQYF.

CDR3 in amino acids: CASSQDHRAYQETQYF. CDR3 DNA sequence: TGTGCCAGCAGCCAAGATCACAGGGCGTACCAAGAGACCCAGTACTTC. The chain is built from TRBV14 and TRBJ2-5, with D possibly being TRBD1 (6 bases). V was clipped by 0 bases and J by 0 bases, with 11 bases between them. Germline V gene data show CDR1 as SGHDN and CDR2 as FVKESK. CDR3 length: 16 amino acids.

The chain employs TRBV5-1 and TRBJ2-2; D may be TRBD2 (6 bases). The CDR3 has 16 amino acids. CDR1 is SGHRS, CDR2 YFSETQ, per germline. V was cut by 6 bases and J by 0 bases, with 15 bases left in between. This CDR3 is CASTPAGRTNTGELFF. DNA of the CDR3: TGCGCCAGCACCCCCGCGGGACGTACGAACACCGGGGAGCTGTTTTTT.

This clone was counted once. The genes are TRBV23-1 and TRBJ2-1; 7 bases fit TRBD2. TRBV23-1 is an open reading frame whose function is uncertain. After removal of 2 bases from V and 0 bases from J, the junction contained 13 bases not matched to a gene. This CDR3 has 19 residues. The CDR3 DNA follows: TGCGCCAGCAGTCAAGTCAGGGCTGGGGGGGAGACCTCCTACAATGAGCAGTTCTTC. Its protein product is CASSQVRAGGETSYNEQFF.

J is TRBJ2-1 and V is TRBV7-3; D possibly corresponds to TRBD1 (6 bases). The V and J ends lost 2 bases and 6 bases respectively, with 8 bases between them. The germline V gene has CDR1 SGHTA and CDR2 FQGTGA. The length of the CDR3 is 13 residues. CDR3 nucleotide sequence: TGTGCCAGCAGCTTAGCAGGGGCCAATGAGCAGTTCTTC. Protein: CASSLAGANEQFF.

This clone has just a few counts. The chain combines TRBV6-4 with TRBJ1-6; D not certain. Germline V gives CDR1 MRHNA, CDR2 SNTAGT. The length of the CDR3 is 15 residues. The V end was cut by 6 bases, the J end by 4 bases, with 13 bases between. The chain's CDR3 is CASRITGSYNSPLHF. CDR3 DNA sequence: TGTGCCAGCAGGATAACGGGGTCTTATAATTCACCCCTCCACTTT.

V is TRBV7-8 and J is TRBJ1-1, with TRBD1 as a possible D gene (5 bases). V was clipped by 7 bases and J by 3 bases, with 15 bases between them. From germline, CDR1 is SGHVS and CDR2 FQNEAQ. This CDR3 spans 14 amino acids. CDR3 residues: CASIVGEGYTEAFF. The DNA of the CDR3 is TGTGCCAGCATCGTAGGGGAGGGATACACTGAAGCTTTCTTT.

This clone has only a few counts. J is TRBJ1-4 and V is TRBV12-5; D perhaps matches TRBD1 (6 bases). Trimming pared 2 bases from V and 3 bases from J, leaving 13 bases between. The CDR3 extends over 16 amino acids. The germline CDR1 and CDR2 sequences are LGHNT and FRNRAP. The CDR3 region is CASGLMGALPNEKLFF. The CDR3 DNA follows: TGTGCTAGTGGTTTGATGGGGGCGCTCCCTAATGAAAAACTGTTTTTT.

The chain recombines TRBV19 with TRBJ1-5, with TRBD1 matching 9 bases. This CDR3 region has 16 residues. J lost 0 bases, V lost 5 bases, and 5 bases had no gene match. Looked up from germline, CDR1 is LNHDA and CDR2 is SQIVND (reference sequence). The CDR3 is CASSVRQGGSNQPQHF. Written as DNA, the CDR3 is TGTGCCAGTAGTGTCCGACAGGGGGGTAGCAATCAGCCCCAGCATTTT.

The chain joins TRBV6-6 to TRBJ2-2; 9 nucleotides match TRBD1. V was clipped by 1 base and J by 4 bases; unmatched bases: 1. Germline loops: CDR1 MNHNY, CDR2 SVGAGI (reference sequence). This CDR3 is built from 15 residues. The CDR3 sequence: CASSYLTGGTGELFF. The DNA for the CDR3 is TGTGCCAGCAGTTACTTGACAGGGGGCACCGGGGAGCTGTTTTTT.

The gene calls are TRBV9 and TRBJ2-1, with 7 positions matching TRBD1. CDR3 length: 15 residues. With 4 bases clipped from V and 2 bases from J, the junction kept 6 bases outside the gene matches. Germline V gene lookup returns CDR1 SGDLS and CDR2 YYNGEE. The CDR3 DNA follows: TGTGCCAGCAGCCTCAGACAGGGTACCTACAATGAGCAGTTCTTC. Translating gives CASSLRQGTYNEQFF. The variable domain in full, completed from reference TRBV9 and TRBJ2-1, reads DSGVTQTPKHLITATGQRVTLRCSPRSGDLSVYWYQQSLDQGLQFLIQYYNGEERAKGNILERFSAQQFPDLHSELNLSSLELGDSALYFCASSLRQGTYNEQFFGPGTRLTVL.

This chain uses TRBV3-1 (or the pseudogene TRBV3-2) with TRBJ2-1; TRBD1 matches 8 bases. Trimming at V came to 5 bases and at J to 10 bases, leaving 7 bases not matched to a gene. The germline V gene encodes CDR1 LGHDT and CDR2 YNNKEL (reference sequence). CDR3 length: 13 amino acids. The CDR3 sequence is CASSWRTGREQFF. The CDR3 DNA follows: TGTGCCAGCAGCTGGCGGACAGGGCGGGAGCAGTTCTTC.

The V gene is TRBV11-2, the J gene TRBJ1-6; D possibly corresponds to TRBD1 (6 bases). V lost 5 bases, J lost 7 bases, and 15 bases lay in between. The CDR3 has 15 amino acids. The V gene's germline CDR1 is SGHAT and CDR2 FQNNGV. CDR3 residues: CASSTKQGPNSPLHF. CDR3 DNA: TGTGCCAGCAGCACAAAACAGGGTCCCAATTCACCCCTCCACTTT.

The V gene is TRBV30, the J gene TRBJ1-2, with D hard to call. Trimming stripped 3 bases from V and 5 bases from J, with 10 bases between. This CDR3 is built from 12 residues. Per germline, CDR1 GTSNPN and CDR2 SVGIG (reference sequence). The CDR3 spells CAWREWAYGYTF. The CDR3 coding sequence is TGTGCCTGGAGAGAATGGGCTTATGGCTACACCTTC.

The V gene is TRBV2, the J gene TRBJ2-1; tentative D call: TRBD2 (6 bases). There are 15 residues in the CDR3. CDR1 SNHLY and CDR2 FYNNEI come from the germline V gene. Trimming cost V 3 bases and J 6 bases, with 15 bases left between them. DNA for the CDR3: TGTGCCAGCAGTGAGTCGGGGACTTACTCCAATGAGCAGTTCTTC. It codes for CASSESGTYSNEQFF.

The rearrangement links TRBV7-2 to TRBJ1-5, with 8 positions matching TRBD1. Losses at the gene ends were 5 bases for V and 9 bases for J; bases not matched to a gene: 9. Germline V gene lookup returns CDR1 SGHTA and CDR2 FQGNSA. This CDR3 contains 14 residues. The CDR3 coding sequence is TGTGCCAGCAGCGAACAGGGGGTGAATGCGCCCCAGCATTTT. This sequence encodes CASSEQGVNAPQHF.